The 21 T cell receptor beta chains below come from one sample, sequenced in a study of cytomegalovirus exposure and HLA in healthy donors. The PCR was carried out with 60 Vbeta primers and 13 Jbeta primers. Sequencing was performed with immunoSEQ multiplex PCR; in TCRdb, only in-frame clones are kept and a portion is missing. The data contain around 110,000 clones, about two thirds of them seen just once; the ten biggest clones take up approximately 9%. Sequenced input: PBMCs. The receptors stem from a man aged 25 to 45 in good health and CMV-seropositive.

This clone was observed a few times. The chain is built from TRBV5-8 and TRBJ2-1; 8 positions match TRBD2. The CDR3 is made up of 15 amino acids. The germline gives CDR1 SGHTS, CDR2 YDEGEE. V shed 0 bases and J 8 bases; nucleotides not matched to a gene: 7. CDR3 in amino acids: CASSLEAGGIDEQFF. CDR3 in DNA: TGTGCCAGCAGCTTGGAGGCGGGGGGAATCGATGAGCAGTTCTTC.

This chain uses TRBV15 with TRBJ2-3, with D hard to call. Germline CDR1 and CDR2: LNHNV and YYDKDF (reference sequence). This CDR3 has 14 residues. Trimming removed 1 base from V and 6 bases from J, with 11 bases in between. CDR3 coding DNA: TGTGCCACCAGCAGAGGTGCGGATATGGATACGCAGTATTTT. Residues: CATSRGADMDTQYF.

This sequence joins TRBV11-2 and TRBJ1-2; no clear D gene. V gave up 0 bases and J gave up 5 bases, with 19 bases separating them. Looked up from germline, CDR1 is SGHAT and CDR2 is FQNNGV. The CDR3 spans 17 residues. The CDR3 loop is CASSLELRRSLHYGYTF. The CDR3 nucleotides read TGTGCCAGCAGCTTAGAGCTAAGGCGGAGCCTCCATTATGGCTACACCTTC. Full variable domain (missing parts from reference TRBV11-2 and TRBJ1-2): EAGVAQSPRYKIIEKRQSVAFWCNPISGHATLYWYQQILGQGPKLLIQFQNNGVVDDSQLPKDRFSAERLKGVDSTLKIQPAKLEDSAVYLCASSLELRRSLHYGYTFGSGTRLTVV.

The chain combines TRBV6-5 with TRBJ1-1; D might be TRBD1 (6 bases). The V gene's germline CDR1 is MNHEY and CDR2 SVGAGI. The CDR3 covers 14 residues. V lost 6 bases and J lost 1, with 12 bases in between. CDR3 DNA: TGTGCCAGCAGGGACACAGGGAAGAACACTGAAGCTTTCTTT. This encodes CASRDTGKNTEAFF.

The chain employs TRBV19 and TRBJ1-1; the D is unclear. Trimming cost V 5 bases and J 3 bases, with 22 bases left between them. Germline V gives CDR1 LNHDA, CDR2 SQIVND (reference sequence). The CDR3 totals 17 residues. CDR3: CASSSRGGGAIDTEAFF. The CDR3 DNA sequence: TGTGCCAGTAGTTCCCGGGGAGGAGGTGCAATAGACACTGAAGCTTTCTTT.

The V and J genes are TRBV5-1 and TRBJ2-3, with 7 positions matching TRBD1. Unmatched junction bases numbered 8, after V lost 4 bases and J lost 9 bases. Looked up from germline, CDR1 is SGHRS and CDR2 is YFSETQ. This CDR3 is built from 13 residues. This chain's CDR3 is CASSPIQGNTQYF. In DNA form, the CDR3 reads TGCGCCAGCAGCCCAATACAGGGGAACACGCAGTATTTT.

The chain employs TRBV7-9 and TRBJ1-1; D not resolved. V gave up 1 base and J gave up 3 bases, with 12 bases separating them. CDR1 SEHNR and CDR2 FQNEAQ come from the germline V gene (reference sequence). The CDR3 runs 15 residues. The CDR3 nucleotides are TGTGCCAGCAGCTTAGGTTCTTCCGGGGACACTGAAGCTTTCTTT. It specifies CASSLGSSGDTEAFF. The full variable domain, completed using reference TRBV7-9 and TRBJ1-1, is DTGVSQNPRHKITKRGQNVTFRCDPISEHNRLYWYRQTLGQGPEFLTYFQNEAQLEKSRLLSDRFSAERPKGSFSTLEIQRTEQGDSAMYLCASSLGSSGDTEAFFGQGTRLTVV.

The chain employs TRBV5-4 and TRBJ2-7; no reliable D call. From germline, CDR1 is SGHNT and CDR2 YYREEE (reference sequence). The CDR3 has 13 residues. V lost 3 bases to trimming and J lost 0 bases, with 7 bases between them. The CDR3 region is CASSSPSSYEQYF. CDR3 coding DNA: TGTGCCAGCAGCTCACCCAGCTCCTACGAGCAGTACTTC. The variable domain in full, completed from reference TRBV5-4 and TRBJ2-7, reads ETGVTQSPTHLIKTRGQQVTLRCSSQSGHNTVSWYQQALGQGPQFIFQYYREEENGRGNFPPRFSGLQFPNYSSELNVNALELDDSALYLCASSSPSSYEQYFGPGTRLTVT.

The chain uses TRBV29-1 and TRBJ2-3; 9 nucleotides line up with TRBD2. Germline loops: CDR1 SQVTM, CDR2 ANQGSEA. The CDR3 length is 20 residues. V lost 1 base to trimming and J lost 1 base; unmatched junction nucleotides: 18. CDR3 amino acids: CSVEGFHDSSGNGGTDTQYF. In nucleotides, the CDR3 is TGCAGCGTTGAAGGATTCCATGACTCTAGCGGGAATGGGGGCACAGATACGCAGTATTTT.

V is TRBV5-4 and J is TRBJ2-1; D is uncertain. Trimming shortened V by 0 bases and J by 1 base, and 5 bases separated the two germline ends. The CDR3 has 14 residues. Germline CDR1 and CDR2: SGHNT and YYREEE (reference sequence). The CDR3 here is CASSLDTSYNEQFF. CDR3 nucleotide sequence: TGTGCCAGCAGCTTGGACACGTCCTACAATGAGCAGTTCTTC.

J is TRBJ2-7 and V is TRBV11-2, with D perhaps TRBD2 (6 bases). The germline V and J ends were trimmed by 5 bases and 4 bases, with 12 bases remaining between them. From germline, CDR1 is SGHAT and CDR2 FQNNGV. The CDR3 runs to 13 residues. The CDR3 DNA follows: TGTGCCAGCAGCCGGAGGGAAGGGTACGAGCAGTACGTC. Translating it yields CASSRREGYEQYV.

In this sample, this clone turned up once. An end of the junction does not agree with germline; a read error may underlie this. The rearrangement links TRBV7-9 to TRBJ2-1; 8 nucleotides agree with TRBD2. Per the germline V gene, CDR1 is SEHNR and CDR2 is FQNEAQ (reference sequence). The CDR3 sequence is 15 residues long. The CDR3 here is CANSPGGPPYNEQFF. As DNA, the CDR3 is TGTGCCAACAGCCCGGGGGGGCCTCCCTACAATGAGCAGTTCTTC. The whole variable domain, filled in from reference TRBV7-9 and TRBJ2-1, reads DTGVSQNPRHKITKRGQNVTFRCDPISEHNRLYWYRQTLGQGPEFLTYFQNEAQLEKSRLLSDRFSAERPKGSFSTLEIQRTEQGDSAMYLCANSPGGPPYNEQFFGPGTRLTVL.

V and J are TRBV5-1 and TRBJ1-1; D remains ambiguous. Trimming stripped 4 bases from V and 1 base from J, with 11 bases between. Germline V gives CDR1 SGHRS, CDR2 YFSETQ. The CDR3 spans 14 residues. The CDR3 DNA reads TGCGCCAGCAGCGCGGACTCAGGGAACACTGAAGCTTTCTTT. It is translated as CASSADSGNTEAFF.

The genes are TRBV7-3 and TRBJ2-7, with 8 bases that match TRBD1. The junction had 5 bases not matched to a gene; V was cut back by 4 bases and J by 6 bases. The CDR3 contains 13 residues. The germline V gene has CDR1 SGHTA and CDR2 FQGTGA. CDR3 amino acids: CASSSTGVGEQYF. CDR3 coding DNA: TGTGCCAGCAGCTCGACAGGGGTGGGCGAGCAGTACTTC. The full variable domain, with the rest looked up from reference TRBV7-3 and TRBJ2-7, is GAGVSQTPSNKVTEKGKYVELRCDPISGHTALYWYRQSLGQGPEFLIYFQGTGAADDSGLPNDRFFAVRPEGSVSTLKIQRTERGDSAVYLCASSSTGVGEQYFGPGTRLTVT.

This chain links TRBV27 with TRBJ2-3; D possibly corresponds to TRBD2 (5 bases). The length of the CDR3 is 14 residues. Deletions cut 2 bases from V and 6 bases from J, with 12 bases between. CDR1 MNHEY and CDR2 SMNVEV come from the germline V gene (reference sequence). CDR3 sequence (DNA): TGTGCCAGCAGTTTAGAGGGTCTGCTGGATACGCAGTATTTT. It is translated as CASSLEGLLDTQYF.

The rearrangement uses TRBV25-1 and TRBJ1-4, with no clear D. V lost 4 bases and J 3 bases, leaving 15 bases between the germline ends. The CDR3 has 16 amino acids. CDR1 is MGHDK, CDR2 SYGVNS, per germline. Here the CDR3 DNA reads TGTGCCAGCAGTGGTTCGGTTTTCCGAGCTAATGAAAAACTGTTTTTT. As protein: CASSGSVFRANEKLFF. The full variable domain, with the rest looked up from reference TRBV25-1 and TRBJ1-4, is EADIYQTPRYLVIGTGKKITLECSQTMGHDKMYWYQQDPGMELHLIHYSYGVNSTEKGDLSSESTVSRIRTEHFPLTLESARPSHTSQYLCASSGSVFRANEKLFFGSGTQLSVL.

In its sample, this clone was seen once. This chain uses TRBV29-1 with TRBJ1-1; no clear D gene. This CDR3 is 12 amino acids long. Per germline, CDR1 SQVTM and CDR2 ANQGSEA. V lost 4 bases and J 1 base, leaving 7 bases between the germline ends. The CDR3 region has the DNA TGCAGCGTTGGAGTCGCGAACACTGAAGCTTTCTTT. The encoded protein is CSVGVANTEAFF.

This clone was seen more than once but under ten times. The chain uses TRBV7-9 and TRBJ2-7; tentatively, D is TRBD2 (5 bases). The V end was cut by 5 bases, the J end by 2 bases, with 19 bases between. The CDR3 consists of 16 residues. CDR1 and CDR2 (germline): SEHNR, FQNEAQ (reference sequence). The CDR3 sequence: CASSPRGGISTYEQYF. As DNA, the CDR3 is TGTGCCAGCAGCCCCAGAGGAGGAATATCGACCTACGAGCAGTACTTC. The variable domain in full, with the rest retrieved from reference TRBV7-9 and TRBJ2-7, is DTGVSQNPRHKITKRGQNVTFRCDPISEHNRLYWYRQTLGQGPEFLTYFQNEAQLEKSRLLSDRFSAERPKGSFSTLEIQRTEQGDSAMYLCASSPRGGISTYEQYFGPGTRLTVT.

The J gene is TRBJ1-1, the V gene TRBV27, with 9 nucleotides matching TRBD1. J lost 4 bases, V lost 3 bases, and 12 bases had no gene match. The germline gives CDR1 MNHEY, CDR2 SMNVEV (reference sequence). The CDR3 length is 17 residues. The CDR3 is CASSFFLSDRGFTEAFF. CDR3 nucleotide sequence: TGTGCCAGCAGTTTTTTCTTATCGGACAGGGGATTCACTGAAGCTTTCTTT.

This clone has just a few counts. The genes are TRBV6-5 and TRBJ2-7; TRBD2 matches 9 bases. V was pared by 5 bases and J by 7 bases, with 9 bases of the junction left unmatched. Germline V gives CDR1 MNHEY, CDR2 SVGAGI. The CDR3 loop spans 14 amino acids. The CDR3 loop reads CASSLRGGAEEQYF. The CDR3 nucleotides read TGTGCCAGCAGTCTCCGCGGGGGGGCCGAAGAGCAGTACTTC.

In regard to this clone: One junction end disagrees with the germline gene, perhaps due to a read error. The chain joins TRBV2 to TRBJ2-6; D perhaps matches TRBD1 (6 bases). The CDR3 spans 19 residues. Germline V CDR1 and CDR2: SNHLY, FYNNEI. The CDR3 region has the DNA TGTGCCAGCAGTGAATCCCGGCGTGCCAGGGGCGAAGGGGCCAACGGCCTGACTTTC. Translation: CASSESRRARGEGANGLTF.